This T cell receptor beta chain was sequenced during a study of blood T cell repertoires in COVID-19. Sequenced by immunoSEQ multiplex PCR; TCRdb stores in-frame clones only, minus some. The sample gives about 98,000 clones, around nine tenths of which show up once; about a tenth is in the top ten. The TCR comes from a man between 45 and 60 years old with acute or convalescent COVID-19. Specimen: peripheral blood.

CDR3 residues: CASSRSHSGRKETQYF. The CDR3 nucleotides are TGTGCCAGTAGTCGTTCTCATAGCGGGAGAAAAGAGACCCAGTACTTC. J is TRBJ2-5 and V is TRBV19; 9 positions match TRBD2. The CDR3 totals 16 residues. Losses at the gene ends were 5 bases for V and 3 bases for J; bases not matched to a gene: 10. The germline gives CDR1 LNHDA, CDR2 SQIVND (reference sequence).